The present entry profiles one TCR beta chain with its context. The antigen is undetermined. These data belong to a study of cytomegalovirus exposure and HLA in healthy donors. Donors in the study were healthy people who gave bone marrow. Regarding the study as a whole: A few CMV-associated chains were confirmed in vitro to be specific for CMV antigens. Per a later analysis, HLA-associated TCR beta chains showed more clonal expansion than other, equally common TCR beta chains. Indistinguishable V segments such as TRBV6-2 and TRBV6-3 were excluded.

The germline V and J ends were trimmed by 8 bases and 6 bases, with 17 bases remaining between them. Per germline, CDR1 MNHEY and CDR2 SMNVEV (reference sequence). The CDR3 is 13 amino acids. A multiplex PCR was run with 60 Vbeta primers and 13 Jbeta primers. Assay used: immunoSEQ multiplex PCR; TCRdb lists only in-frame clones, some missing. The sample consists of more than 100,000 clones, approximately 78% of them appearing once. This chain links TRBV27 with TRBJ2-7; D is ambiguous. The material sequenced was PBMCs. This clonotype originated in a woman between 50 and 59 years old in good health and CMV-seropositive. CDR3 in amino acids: CASSLSSPLEQYF. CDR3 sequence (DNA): TGTGCCAGCTCACTTAGCAGCCCCCTCGAGCAGTACTTC.